The rows below give T cell receptor beta chains drawn from one sample of a study of identical twins. From the 5' RACE reads, TCRdb called clonotypes with MiXCR, one entry per CDR3 protein. The table shows around 1.7 million distinct CDR3 sequences, with less than 35% occurring only once. The sample taken for sequencing was cord blood. The receptor set was obtained from a newborn girl in good health. Each CDR3 is given with its conserved first and last residue. The D gene is left open where the match is weak. The size field is filled for only some rows; it gives once, few, many or a size class.

d_call: TRBD1; j_call: TRBJ1-1; clone_size: NA; v_call: TRBV7-8; cdr3_length: 15; cdr3_nt: TGTGCCAGCAGCTCCCCCCAGGACAGGGACACTGAAGCTTTCTTT; cdr3_aa: CASSSPQDRDTEAFF
d_call: NA; j_call: TRBJ1-2; clone_size: NA; v_call: TRBV14; cdr3_length: 14; cdr3_nt: TGTGCCAGCAGCAAAGCCAGGGATAGCTATGGCTACACCTTC; cdr3_aa: CASSKARDSYGYTF
d_call: TRBD1; j_call: TRBJ1-1; clone_size: NA; v_call: TRBV5-1; cdr3_length: 16; cdr3_nt: TGCGCCAGCAGCTTCTCGGGACAGGTGATTAACGCTGAAGCTTTCTTT; cdr3_aa: CASSFSGQVINAEAFF
d_call: NA; j_call: TRBJ2-2; clone_size: NA; v_call: TRBV15; cdr3_length: 14; cdr3_nt: TGTGCCACCAGCAGAGACACCCCGGGGGGGGAGCTGTTTTTT; cdr3_aa: CATSRDTPGGELFF
d_call: TRBD1; j_call: TRBJ1-3; clone_size: NA; v_call: TRBV25-1; cdr3_length: 15; cdr3_nt: TGTGCCAGCAGTGGGTCCAGGGGGTCTGGAAACACCATATATTTT; cdr3_aa: CASSGSRGSGNTIYF
d_call: TRBD2; j_call: TRBJ2-5; clone_size: NA; v_call: TRBV25-1; cdr3_length: 17; cdr3_nt: TGTGCCAGCAGTGAAGGGGGTCGGAGACTAGCGGTAGAGACCCAGTACTTC; cdr3_aa: CASSEGGRRLAVETQYF
d_call: NA; j_call: TRBJ1-2; clone_size: many; v_call: TRBV6-6; cdr3_length: 13; cdr3_nt: TGTGCCAGCAGCCTAGGGGATAGTTGGGGCTACACCTTC; cdr3_aa: CASSLGDSWGYTF
d_call: NA; j_call: TRBJ2-1; clone_size: NA; v_call: TRBV20-1; cdr3_length: 11; cdr3_nt: TGCAGTGCCCTGGGACACAATGAGCAGTTCTTC; cdr3_aa: CSALGHNEQFF
d_call: NA; j_call: TRBJ1-1; clone_size: few; v_call: TRBV12-3/TRBV12-4; cdr3_length: 15; cdr3_nt: TGTGCCAGCAGTTTACGGGGCCTGGGACACCCTGAAGCTTTCTTT; cdr3_aa: CASSLRGLGHPEAFF
d_call: NA; j_call: TRBJ1-2; clone_size: NA; v_call: TRBV6-5; cdr3_length: 15; cdr3_nt: TGTGCCAGCAGTTACGAGAGGGGGGGGAACTATGGCTACACCTTC; cdr3_aa: CASSYERGGNYGYTF
d_call: NA; j_call: TRBJ2-5; clone_size: few; v_call: TRBV29-1; cdr3_length: 13; cdr3_nt: TGCAGCGTTGGACCCAGGTTTCAAGAGACCCAGTACTTC; cdr3_aa: CSVGPRFQETQYF
d_call: NA; j_call: TRBJ2-1; clone_size: many; v_call: TRBV4-2; cdr3_length: 13; cdr3_nt: TGTGCCAGCAGCCGAAGGCAGGACAATGAGCAGTTCTTC; cdr3_aa: CASSRRQDNEQFF
d_call: NA; j_call: TRBJ2-3; clone_size: NA; v_call: TRBV18; cdr3_length: 19; cdr3_nt: TGTGCCAGCTCACAACAAATGAGGCGACAGTGGCCTAGCACAGATACGCAGTATTTT; cdr3_aa: CASSQQMRRQWPSTDTQYF
d_call: NA; j_call: TRBJ2-3; clone_size: NA; v_call: TRBV24-1; cdr3_length: 15; cdr3_nt: TGTGCCACCAGTGCGGGCAGGGCTAGCACAGATACGCAGTATTTT; cdr3_aa: CATSAGRASTDTQYF
d_call: NA; j_call: TRBJ2-7; clone_size: NA; v_call: TRBV20-1; cdr3_length: 13; cdr3_nt: TGCAGTGCTACGGGACCTAGCTCCTACGAGCAGTACTTC; cdr3_aa: CSATGPSSYEQYF
d_call: NA; j_call: TRBJ2-7; clone_size: few; v_call: TRBV3-1; cdr3_length: 13; cdr3_nt: TGTGCCAGCAGCCAAGGGGTACTCTACGAGCAGTACTTC; cdr3_aa: CASSQGVLYEQYF
d_call: NA; j_call: TRBJ2-5; clone_size: few; v_call: TRBV29-1; cdr3_length: 11; cdr3_nt: TGCAGTGTCCTGGACCTCGGGACCCAGTACTTC; cdr3_aa: CSVLDLGTQYF
d_call: NA; j_call: TRBJ1-2; clone_size: NA; v_call: TRBV6-6; cdr3_length: 15; cdr3_nt: TGTGCCAGCAGTACCAGATCAGGGCGGAACTATGGCTACACCTTC; cdr3_aa: CASSTRSGRNYGYTF
d_call: NA; j_call: TRBJ2-7; clone_size: NA; v_call: TRBV12-3/TRBV12-4; cdr3_length: 15; cdr3_nt: TGTGCCAGCAGACATCAGCCGGGACCAACCTACGAGCAGTACTTC; cdr3_aa: CASRHQPGPTYEQYF
d_call: TRBD1; j_call: TRBJ1-5; clone_size: NA; v_call: TRBV19; cdr3_length: 15; cdr3_nt: TGTGCAACATCCCGGGACAGCTTTAGAAATCAGCCCCAGCATTTT; cdr3_aa: CATSRDSFRNQPQHF
d_call: NA; j_call: TRBJ2-1; clone_size: many; v_call: TRBV20-1; cdr3_length: 14; cdr3_nt: TGCAGTGCTAGGCTAGATTCAGGCTACAATGAGCAGTTCTTC; cdr3_aa: CSARLDSGYNEQFF
d_call: TRBD2; j_call: TRBJ2-7; clone_size: NA; v_call: TRBV6-2/TRBV6-3; cdr3_length: 14; cdr3_nt: TGTGCCAGCAGTTATCCAGCGGGGCCCCACGAGCAGTACTTC; cdr3_aa: CASSYPAGPHEQYF
d_call: NA; j_call: TRBJ1-1; clone_size: once; v_call: TRBV5-4; cdr3_length: 12; cdr3_nt: TGTGCCACCCACAGACAGAATACTGAAGCTTTCTTT; cdr3_aa: CATHRQNTEAFF
d_call: NA; j_call: TRBJ2-4; clone_size: few; v_call: TRBV3-1; cdr3_length: 15; cdr3_nt: TGTGCCAGCAGCGCCAGACAGCTAGCCAAAAACATTCAGTACTTC; cdr3_aa: CASSARQLAKNIQYF
d_call: TRBD1; j_call: TRBJ1-2; clone_size: many; v_call: TRBV7-9; cdr3_length: 14; cdr3_nt: TGCGCCAGCAGCTTAGCGGGACAGGCCTATGGCTACACCTTC; cdr3_aa: CASSLAGQAYGYTF
d_call: TRBD1; j_call: TRBJ2-7; clone_size: NA; v_call: TRBV27; cdr3_length: 16; cdr3_nt: TGTGCCAGCAGTTTAGACTACAGGGGATCCTACAATGAGCAGTACTTC; cdr3_aa: CASSLDYRGSYNEQYF
d_call: TRBD1; j_call: TRBJ2-1; clone_size: NA; v_call: TRBV6-4; cdr3_length: 14; cdr3_nt: TGTGCCAGCAGTGACTCAGGACAGGGCAATGAGCAGTTCTTC; cdr3_aa: CASSDSGQGNEQFF
d_call: TRBD1; j_call: TRBJ2-7; clone_size: many; v_call: TRBV24-1; cdr3_length: 15; cdr3_nt: TGTGCCACCAGTGTTGGACAGGGAACCCGCTACGAGCAGTACTTC; cdr3_aa: CATSVGQGTRYEQYF
d_call: NA; j_call: TRBJ1-2; clone_size: few; v_call: TRBV29-1; cdr3_length: 13; cdr3_nt: TGCAGCGTTGAAGATTGGCATAACTATGGCTACACCTTC; cdr3_aa: CSVEDWHNYGYTF
d_call: NA; j_call: TRBJ1-1; clone_size: few; v_call: TRBV29-1; cdr3_length: 13; cdr3_nt: TGCAGCGTAAACCGGGACGGCAACACTGAAGCTTTCTTT; cdr3_aa: CSVNRDGNTEAFF
d_call: TRBD1; j_call: TRBJ2-5; clone_size: NA; v_call: TRBV12-3/TRBV12-4; cdr3_length: 14; cdr3_nt: TGTGCCAGCAGTCCCCGGACAGGGCTAGAGACCCAGTACTTC; cdr3_aa: CASSPRTGLETQYF
d_call: TRBD1; j_call: TRBJ2-7; clone_size: few; v_call: TRBV6-1; cdr3_length: 16; cdr3_nt: TGTGCCAGCAGTGTTCGGACAGGGGGCGCATCCTACGAGCAGTACTTC; cdr3_aa: CASSVRTGGASYEQYF
d_call: NA; j_call: TRBJ1-2; clone_size: NA; v_call: TRBV4-1; cdr3_length: 15; cdr3_nt: TGCGCCAGCAGCTATAACACCGCAGGGCAGGGAGGCTACACCTTC; cdr3_aa: CASSYNTAGQGGYTF
d_call: NA; j_call: TRBJ1-5; clone_size: few; v_call: TRBV10-3; cdr3_length: 15; cdr3_nt: TGTGCCATCAGTGAGTCTGGTGGAGCGAATCAGCCCCAGCATTTT; cdr3_aa: CAISESGGANQPQHF
d_call: TRBD1; j_call: TRBJ1-4; clone_size: few; v_call: TRBV27; cdr3_length: 13; cdr3_nt: TGTGCCAGCAGTTTAAGGACAGGGGAAAAACTGTTTTTT; cdr3_aa: CASSLRTGEKLFF
d_call: NA; j_call: TRBJ2-3; clone_size: NA; v_call: TRBV6-1; cdr3_length: 13; cdr3_nt: TGTGCCAGCAGTGAAAGGGAGACAGATACGCAGTATTTT; cdr3_aa: CASSERETDTQYF
d_call: TRBD2; j_call: TRBJ2-4; clone_size: NA; v_call: TRBV11-2; cdr3_length: 18; cdr3_nt: TGTGCCAGCAGCTTAGAACCGTTAGCGGGAGTTCGGTACAATGAGCAGTACTTC; cdr3_aa: CASSLEPLAGVRYNEQYF
d_call: NA; j_call: TRBJ1-5; clone_size: few; v_call: TRBV6-6; cdr3_length: 14; cdr3_nt: TGTGCCAGCAGGCGAGGGTGGAGCAATCAGCCCCAGCATTTT; cdr3_aa: CASRRGWSNQPQHF
d_call: NA; j_call: TRBJ2-1; clone_size: few; v_call: TRBV13; cdr3_length: 14; cdr3_nt: TGTGCCAGCAGCTTCCGGGTCGGTTACAATGAGCAGTTCTTC; cdr3_aa: CASSFRVGYNEQFF
d_call: NA; j_call: TRBJ2-7; clone_size: NA; v_call: TRBV5-1; cdr3_length: 16; cdr3_nt: TGCGCCAGCAGCCCACCCGGAATAGCGATCCTCCATGAGCAGTACTTC; cdr3_aa: CASSPPGIAILHEQYF
d_call: NA; j_call: TRBJ1-4; clone_size: NA; v_call: TRBV4-1; cdr3_length: 13; cdr3_nt: TGCGCCAGCAGCCAAGTGATGCCGGAAAAACTGTTTTTT; cdr3_aa: CASSQVMPEKLFF
d_call: NA; j_call: TRBJ1-1; clone_size: few; v_call: TRBV5-1; cdr3_length: 13; cdr3_nt: TGCGCCAGCAGCTTGATTGCGGGCACTGAAGCTTTCTTT; cdr3_aa: CASSLIAGTEAFF
d_call: NA; j_call: TRBJ2-5; clone_size: NA; v_call: TRBV5-1; cdr3_length: 14; cdr3_nt: TGCGCCAGCAGCTTGGGACTCGTATGGGAGACCCAGTACTTC; cdr3_aa: CASSLGLVWETQYF
d_call: TRBD2; j_call: TRBJ2-7; clone_size: few; v_call: TRBV20-1; cdr3_length: 14; cdr3_nt: TGCAGTGCTAGTCGGCGGGAGGATAGAGACGAGCAGTACTTC; cdr3_aa: CSASRREDRDEQYF
d_call: NA; j_call: TRBJ2-3; clone_size: few; v_call: TRBV5-1; cdr3_length: 15; cdr3_nt: TGCGCCAGCAGCTCGGAGTTCCCAGACATTGGTACGCAGTATTTT; cdr3_aa: CASSSEFPDIGTQYF
d_call: NA; j_call: TRBJ2-4; clone_size: NA; v_call: TRBV2; cdr3_length: 12; cdr3_nt: TGTGCCAGCCGTTACGGACAGATCGAACAGTACTTC; cdr3_aa: CASRYGQIEQYF
d_call: TRBD1; j_call: TRBJ1-5; clone_size: NA; v_call: TRBV24-1; cdr3_length: 16; cdr3_nt: TGTGCCACCAGTGACGTGGGACAGGCCGGCAATCAGCCCCAGCATTTT; cdr3_aa: CATSDVGQAGNQPQHF
d_call: TRBD1; j_call: TRBJ2-7; clone_size: NA; v_call: TRBV4-1; cdr3_length: 15; cdr3_nt: TGCGCCAGCAGCCAAGAATCGACAGGGGACTACGAGCAGTACTTC; cdr3_aa: CASSQESTGDYEQYF
d_call: TRBD1; j_call: TRBJ1-5; clone_size: NA; v_call: TRBV6-2/TRBV6-3; cdr3_length: 15; cdr3_nt: TGTGCCAGCAGTATACGGACAGGGGTCAATCAGCCCCAGCATTTT; cdr3_aa: CASSIRTGVNQPQHF
d_call: TRBD1; j_call: TRBJ1-1; clone_size: few; v_call: TRBV29-1; cdr3_length: 17; cdr3_nt: TGCAGCGTTCGGACAGGGGGCGCCGTGGGATTGGACACTGAAGCTTTCTTT; cdr3_aa: CSVRTGGAVGLDTEAFF